Below, 19 T cell receptor beta chains from the same sample are listed, as sequenced in a study of graft-versus-host responses after intestinal transplantation. Processed graft tissue released its intraepithelial and lamina propria lymphocytes. Method: immunoSEQ multiplex PCR; TCRdb's copy keeps in-frame clones and lacks some. The sample comprises 7,000 to 9,000 clones, 55% to 70% of which are singletons, and 15% to 20% rests with the top ten. Source: ileum tissue, taken 230 to 240 days after intestinal transplantation. The receptors were gathered from a human patient who received an intestinal transplant, so some T cells may come from the graft donor.

The chain joins TRBV5-5 to TRBJ2-1; 13 positions agree with TRBD2. CDR3 size: 16 residues. The J segment lost 10 bases and the V segment lost 3 bases, leaving 10 bases of the junction unmatched. Germline V gene data show CDR1 as SGHKS and CDR2 as YYEKEE (reference sequence). CDR3 coding DNA: TGTGCCAGCAGCTCCTCAGGGACTAGCGGGGCGTTGGAGCAGTTCTTC. Translating it yields CASSSSGTSGALEQFF. Variable domain in full (rest from reference TRBV5-5 and TRBJ2-1): DAGVTQSPTHLIKTRGQQVTLRCSPISGHKSVSWYQQVLGQGPQFIFQYYEKEERGRGNFPDRFSARQFPNYSSELNVNALLLGDSALYLCASSSSGTSGALEQFFGPGTRLTVL.

This clone occurred a few times. In the same sample, other DNA sequences code for this CDR3. The chain couples TRBV6-5 to TRBJ1-1; TRBD1 might be the D (6 bases). V was clipped by 5 bases and J by 1 base, with 8 bases between them. Germline-derived CDR1 and CDR2 are MNHEY and SVGAGI. CDR3 length equals 13 residues. In DNA form, the CDR3 reads TGTGCCAGCAGTCCAGGGGCGAACACTGAAGCTTTCTTT. This encodes CASSPGANTEAFF.

The rearrangement links TRBV6-5 to TRBJ1-1; D is undetermined. The CDR3 runs to 13 residues. Germline V CDR1 and CDR2: MNHEY, SVGAGI. V lost 2 bases and J lost 7, with 11 bases in between. The CDR3 DNA is TGTGCCAGCAGTTACGCCCCCGGGTTTGAAGCTTTCTTT. Residues: CASSYAPGFEAFF.

The sample holds one count of this clone. The chain links TRBV6-1 to TRBJ2-2, with D possibly being TRBD1 (5 bases). V dropped 6 bases and J dropped 2 bases, with 7 bases sitting between them. The CDR3 runs to 13 residues. The germline V gene has CDR1 MNHNS and CDR2 SASEGT. DNA of the CDR3: TGTGCCAGCAGGGACACTAACACCGGGGAGCTGTTTTTT. It encodes CASRDTNTGELFF.

The chain has TRBV5-1 and TRBJ2-3; 15 nucleotides align to TRBD2. V trimming: 3 bases; J trimming: 0 bases; junction bases outside the gene matches: 11. Germline V gene data show CDR1 as SGHRS and CDR2 as YFSETQ. CDR3 size: 20 residues. This CDR3 reads CASSSGLAGGLSSSTDTQYF. The CDR3 DNA reads as TGCGCCAGCAGCTCGGGACTAGCGGGGGGATTATCCTCTAGCACAGATACGCAGTATTTT.

This chain joins TRBV6-1 and TRBJ1-1, with D hard to call. Trimming left V 6 bases short and J 7 bases short, with 18 bases between. The CDR3 is 14 residues long. Looked up from germline, CDR1 is MNHNS and CDR2 is SASEGT. CDR3 DNA sequence: TGTGCCAGCAGCCCCTTCCAGGCCGGCTTTGAAGCTTTCTTT. The encoded protein is CASSPFQAGFEAFF.

This clone was detected only once. The chain uses TRBV18 and TRBJ2-4; D not resolved. Deletions cut 6 bases from V and 0 bases from J, with 18 bases between. This CDR3 is built from 17 residues. CDR1 KGHSH and CDR2 LQKENI come from the germline V gene. CDR3 protein: CASSPTTPTGAKNIQYF. The DNA for the CDR3 is TGTGCCAGCTCGCCAACAACACCGACTGGAGCCAAAAACATTCAGTACTTC.

The rearrangement links TRBV7-9 to TRBJ2-1; 7 nucleotides line up with TRBD2. V was clipped by 0 bases and J by 8 bases; unmatched bases: 4. This CDR3 comprises 14 residues. CDR1 SEHNR and CDR2 FQNEAQ come from the germline V gene (reference sequence). In DNA form, the CDR3 reads TGTGCCAGCAGCTTAGCGGGAGGGGTGGATGAGCAGTTCTTC. This translates into CASSLAGGVDEQFF.

This chain joins TRBV2 and TRBJ2-3; 8 bases are shared with TRBD1. The CDR3 loop spans 14 amino acids. Trimming at V came to 5 bases and at J to 6 bases, leaving 7 bases not matched to a gene. Germline V gene lookup returns CDR1 SNHLY and CDR2 FYNNEI. The CDR3 spells CASSQDRVADTQYF. CDR3 DNA: TGTGCCAGCAGTCAGGACAGGGTGGCTGATACGCAGTATTTT.

The chain couples TRBV30 to TRBJ1-5; D is perhaps TRBD1 (6 bases). V was pared by 0 bases and J by 4 bases, with 7 bases between. This CDR3 has 13 residues. Germline V gives CDR1 GTSNPN, CDR2 SVGIG (reference sequence). The DNA of the CDR3 is TGTGCCTGGAGTGTAACAGGGAATCAGCCCCAGCATTTT. Amino acid sequence: CAWSVTGNQPQHF.

This chain uses TRBV28 with TRBJ1-1; D is unresolved. The CDR3 totals 14 residues. Trimming shortened V by 2 bases and J by 0 bases, and 7 bases separated the two germline ends. Germline CDR1 and CDR2: MDHEN and SYDVKM. The CDR3 DNA reads TGTGCCAGCAGTTTACCGACAATGAACACTGAAGCTTTCTTT. It encodes CASSLPTMNTEAFF.

J is TRBJ1-2 and V is TRBV7-2; 9 bases are a match to TRBD1. V lost 10 bases to trimming and J lost 4 bases; unmatched junction nucleotides: 10. Germline loops: CDR1 SGHTA, CDR2 FQGNSA. CDR3 length: 14 amino acids. CDR3 sequence (DNA): TGTACCACGGATACAGGGGGCACGAGCTATGGCTACACCTTC. It translates to CTTDTGGTSYGYTF.

This rearrangement joins TRBV4-2 to TRBJ2-1, with 10 bases aligning to TRBD2. From germline, CDR1 is LGHNA and CDR2 YNFKEQ. The CDR3 extends over 15 amino acids. Losses at the gene ends were 0 bases for V and 11 bases for J; bases not matched to a gene: 7. The CDR3 nucleotides read TGTGCCAGCAGCCAAGAGGGAGCGGGGGGGTCAAAGCAGTTCTTC. It is translated as CASSQEGAGGSKQFF.

This chain joins TRBV6-5 and TRBJ2-2, with D unresolved. The CDR3 runs to 14 residues. The V gene lost 6 bases and the J gene lost 0 bases, with 8 bases spanning the gap. Germline assignment: CDR1 MNHEY and CDR2 SVGAGI. CDR3 DNA sequence: TGTGCCAGCAGGAAGGCCTCGAACACCGGGGAGCTGTTTTTT. Translation gives CASRKASNTGELFF.

DNA of the CDR3: TGTGCCACCAGCAGAGATTCTAAACCCAATGAGCAGTTCTTC. Its protein product is CATSRDSKPNEQFF. The chain is built from TRBV15 and TRBJ2-1; D gene unclear. The V and J ends lost 0 bases and 6 bases respectively, with 9 bases between them. CDR1 LNHNV and CDR2 YYDKDF come from the germline V gene (reference sequence). This CDR3 has 14 residues.

The chain couples TRBV27 to TRBJ1-6, with 8 bases that match TRBD1. Looked up from germline, CDR1 is MNHEY and CDR2 is SMNVEV (reference sequence). V lost 3 bases and J lost 9; bases outside the gene matches: 4. The CDR3 spans 14 residues. The CDR3 sequence is CASSFSRGRSPLHF. As DNA, the CDR3 is TGTGCCAGCAGTTTTTCCAGGGGGCGTTCACCCCTCCACTTT.

This chain joins TRBV5-4 and TRBJ2-3; TRBD2 aligns across 7 bases. The CDR3 length is 18 residues. Germline-derived CDR1 and CDR2 are SGHNT and YYREEE (reference sequence). V lost 1 base, J lost 2 bases, and 13 bases stayed unmatched. CDR3 sequence: CASSLWEGVVGNTDTQYF. The CDR3 nucleotides read TGTGCCAGCAGCTTGTGGGAGGGAGTGGTTGGGAACACAGATACGCAGTATTTT.

This clone was observed a handful of times. A far bigger clonotype differs at one base, so this is likely a read error. This specimen includes other DNA sequences encoding the same CDR3. The V and J genes are TRBV7-3 and TRBJ2-1, with TRBD2 matching over 8 bases. The CDR3 runs to 16 residues. Germline V gene data show CDR1 as SGHTA and CDR2 as FQGTGA. The V gene end was trimmed by 5 bases and the J gene end by 5 bases; junction bases not matched to a gene: 11. The CDR3 DNA follows: TGTGCCAGCAGCCTAGATGCCGGGGGGGAGAACAATGAGCAGTTCTTC. Amino acid sequence: CASSLDAGGENNEQFF.

In nucleotides, the CDR3 is TGTGCCAGCTCACCACAAGGGGCCCCCTACAATGAGCAGTTCTTC. It translates to CASSPQGAPYNEQFF. The chain employs TRBV18 and TRBJ2-1, with D maybe TRBD1 (5 bases). The CDR3 is 15 residues long. CDR1 is KGHSH and CDR2 is LQKENI in the germline V gene. V was trimmed by 1 base and J by 2 bases, leaving 9 bases between them.